This TCR beta chain was obtained from a study of OX40 agonist ivuxolimab in advanced cancers. TCRdb's copy holds only in-frame clones and misses some; the assay was immunoSEQ multiplex PCR. Among about 78,000 clones, approximately 90% were seen once, and the ten largest hold under 3.5%. Germline CDR1 is SGHAT and CDR2 is FQNNGV. The V and J ends lost 5 bases and 2 bases respectively, with 9 bases between them. This CDR3 is built from 13 residues. This chain uses TRBV11-2 with TRBJ1-2; TRBD1 is a possible D gene (5 bases). The TCR sequence derives from an adult with an advanced solid tumor such as melanoma, head and neck, liver or kidney cancer. The source was CD4+ or CD8+ T cells sorted from blood, collected in a trial of the OX40 agonist ivuxolimab. The DNA of the CDR3 is TGTGCCAGCAGCCTGCAGGGAAACTATGGCTACACCTTC. Protein product: CASSLQGNYGYTF.